The rows below give T cell receptor beta chains drawn from one sample of a study of cytomegalovirus exposure and HLA in healthy donors. Produced via immunoSEQ multiplex PCR; TCRdb's table is partial and in-frame only. The top ten clones hold around 10% of a sample with around 68,000 clones, roughly 87% of them seen once. The sample comprised PBMCs. The receptors were sampled from a female donor in good health and CMV-seronegative. CDR3s include the opening cysteine and the closing phenylalanine or tryptophan. Each record gives: V gene, D gene, J gene, clone size, CDR3 DNA, CDR3 protein. D genes are given only for firm matches. A clone size is listed for some rows: how often the clone was seen (once, few, many), or a class if it is expanded.

TRBV5-6	-	TRBJ1-1	-	TGTGCCAGCAGCGGGGGAGGGGGAACTGAAGCTTTCTTT	CASSGGGGTEAFF
TRBV5-1	TRBD1	TRBJ2-5	-	TGCGCCAGCAGACCGGGACAGACGTACCAAGAGACCCAGTACTTC	CASRPGQTYQETQYF
TRBV9	-	TRBJ2-7	-	TGTGCCAGCAGCGTAGCTCTCCAGGGGAGCGAGCAGTACTTC	CASSVALQGSEQYF
TRBV10-2	TRBD1	TRBJ1-2	few	TGCGCCAGCTCGACAGGGGCTGACTATGGCTACACCTTC	CASSTGADYGYTF
TRBV28	-	TRBJ2-1	-	TGTGCCAGCATTAGGGGGGGCGGGACCCCCTCCGGAGAGCAGTTCTTC	CASIRGGGTPSGEQFF
TRBV18	TRBD1	TRBJ1-2	-	TGTGCCAGCGCACCGGGACAGAGAGATGGCTACACCTTC	CASAPGQRDGYTF
TRBV11-3	TRBD2	TRBJ2-1	-	TGTGCCAGCAGCTTCGGACTAGCGGGGGGGCCGGAAAATGAGCAGTTCTTC	CASSFGLAGGPENEQFF
TRBV23-1	TRBD2	TRBJ2-6	-	TGCGCCAGCAGTCAATCGCCGAGCGGGAGCTCTGGGGCCAACGGCCTGACTTTC	CASSQSPSGSSGANGLTF
TRBV7-2	-	TRBJ2-5	once	TGTGCCAGCAGCTTTTTGGTGGGGGCCTTCCAAGAGACCCAGTACTTC	CASSFLVGAFQETQYF
TRBV5-4	TRBD2	TRBJ2-2	-	TGTGCCAGCAGCTCAGCGCTAGCGGGCGCGAACACCGGGGAGCTGTTTTTT	CASSSALAGANTGELFF
TRBV4-1	-	TRBJ1-2	-	TGCGCCAGCGGCCAAGATGACCCCGGACAGCCTTATGGCTACACCTTC	CASGQDDPGQPYGYTF
TRBV4-2	-	TRBJ2-5	-	TGTGCCAGCAGCCAAGATATAAGCTCTCGCGAGACCCAGTACTTC	CASSQDISSRETQYF
TRBV5-6	-	TRBJ1-1	-	TGTGCCAGCAGCCCGGAAACAGGGAACACTGAAGCTTTCTTT	CASSPETGNTEAFF
TRBV5-1	-	TRBJ2-1	-	TGCGCCAGCAGCTTGAGGGGTTTAGCTGAGAGCTCCTACAATGAGCAGTTCTTC	CASSLRGLAESSYNEQFF
TRBV27	-	TRBJ2-1	-	TGTGCCAGCAGTTTGGTACAGGGCAAATACAATGAGCAGTTCTTC	CASSLVQGKYNEQFF
TRBV28	TRBD1	TRBJ1-2	-	TGTGCCAGCAGAGACAGGGACAATTATGGCTACACCTTC	CASRDRDNYGYTF
TRBV30	-	TRBJ1-1	-	TGTGCCTGGAGGGGGCGACGGGGGGAGAACACTGAAGCTTTCTTT	CAWRGRRGENTEAFF
TRBV5-1	TRBD2	TRBJ2-3	-	TGCGCCAGCAGCTTGGAAGGGGCGGGAGGGCCAAAAGATACGCAGTATTTT	CASSLEGAGGPKDTQYF
TRBV27	-	TRBJ2-3	-	TGTGCCAGCAGTTTGAAGCTCCTCGGCACAGATACGCAGTATTTT	CASSLKLLGTDTQYF
TRBV6-1	-	TRBJ2-6	-	TGTGCCAGCAGTGAAGGGGCGTCGGGGGCTGGGGCCAACGTCCTGACTTTC	CASSEGASGAGANVLTF
TRBV27	-	TRBJ2-7	few	TGTGCCAGCAGCCATCGACTCCCCGAGCAGTACTTC	CASSHRLPEQYF
TRBV7-2	TRBD2	TRBJ2-7	-	TGTGCCAGCAGCCCGCGACTAGCGCGAGACTACGAGCAGTACTTC	CASSPRLARDYEQYF
TRBV30	-	TRBJ2-6	-	TGTGCCTGGGAAGTTACTGGGGCCAACGGCCTGACTTTC	CAWEVTGANGLTF
TRBV27	-	TRBJ1-1	-	TGTGCCAGCAGTCTAACAGGGTTAGTCACTGAAGCTTTCTTT	CASSLTGLVTEAFF
TRBV20-1	-	TRBJ2-1	-	TGCAGTGCTAGAGGAGACAATGAGCAGTTCTTC	CSARGDNEQFF
TRBV13	-	TRBJ1-4	-	TGTGCCAGCAGCGGGGGGAGGGGCGAAAAACTGTTTTTT	CASSGGRGEKLFF
TRBV7-9	-	TRBJ2-7	-	TGTGCCAGCAGCTTGGCCAGGGGAAAGGCCAGACCGCAGTACTTC	CASSLARGKARPQYF
TRBV11-2	-	TRBJ2-3	-	TGTGCCAGCAGCTTCAGCGGCACAGATACGCAGTATTTT	CASSFSGTDTQYF